A selection of T cell receptor beta chains follows, all from one sample in a study of cytomegalovirus exposure and HLA in healthy donors. Sequencing used immunoSEQ multiplex PCR; TCRdb keeps in-frame clones, though not all of them. The sample gives fewer than 200,000 clones, approximately 86% of which show up once; approximately 2% is in the top ten. Source material: PBMCs. Receptors were obtained from a young woman in good health and CMV-seronegative. The CDR3 runs from the conserved cysteine through the conserved F or W. Each record gives: V gene, clone size, J gene, D gene, CDR3 protein, CDR3 DNA. The D gene is left open where the match is weak. Not every row has a clone size; where given, it reads once, few, many or a size class.

TRBV5-4	.	TRBJ2-7	TRBD2	CASSTPGGSHEQYF	TGTGCCAGCAGCACCCCCGGCGGGAGCCACGAGCAGTACTTC
TRBV5-1	.	TRBJ1-4	TRBD1	CASSLRAGQGNEKLFF	TGCGCCAGCAGCCTCAGGGCGGGACAGGGGAATGAAAAACTGTTTTTT
TRBV7-2	.	TRBJ2-1	.	CASSSNIAVEQFF	TGTGCCAGCAGCTCAAACATAGCGGTCGAGCAGTTCTTC
TRBV5-1	.	TRBJ2-7	.	CASSSHGLQSSYEQYF	TGCGCCAGCAGCTCCCACGGACTGCAGAGCTCCTACGAGCAGTACTTC
TRBV6-1	.	TRBJ2-2	TRBD1	CASNPTGAGELFF	TGTGCCAGCAACCCCACAGGGGCCGGGGAGCTGTTTTTT
TRBV7-9	.	TRBJ2-1	TRBD1	CASSSMRAGGTLYNEQFF	TGTGCCAGCAGCTCAATGCGGGCAGGGGGCACCCTTTACAATGAGCAGTTCTTC
TRBV9	.	TRBJ2-1	TRBD1	CASSVSGRTGRYNEQFF	TGTGCCAGCAGCGTATCCGGCAGGACAGGGCGCTACAATGAGCAGTTCTTC
TRBV18	.	TRBJ1-1	.	CASSLSGGERWWTEAFF	TGTGCCAGCTCACTCTCCGGGGGTGAAAGATGGTGGACTGAAGCTTTCTTT
TRBV5-1	once	TRBJ2-5	.	CASSPYRPDGGTQYF	TGCGCCAGCAGCCCGTACAGGCCCGACGGGGGGACCCAGTACTTC
TRBV19	.	TRBJ1-2	.	CASSPTGSYYGYTF	TGTGCCAGTAGCCCAACAGGGAGTTACTATGGCTACACCTTC
TRBV5-6	.	TRBJ1-2	.	CASTRWAAYGYTF	TGTGCCAGCACCCGCTGGGCCGCCTATGGCTACACCTTC
TRBV28	.	TRBJ1-2	.	CASSLYTLLPNYGYTF	TGTGCCAGCAGTTTATATACTCTCCTACCGAACTATGGCTACACCTTC
TRBV19	.	TRBJ2-6	.	CASSRVRRGTSGANVLTF	TGTGCCAGTAGTAGGGTGCGGAGGGGTACCTCTGGGGCCAACGTCCTGACTTTC
TRBV5-1	.	TRBJ2-1	.	CASRVSSGFRFYNEQFF	TGCGCCAGCAGGGTGTCCTCGGGATTTAGGTTTTACAATGAGCAGTTCTTC
TRBV27	.	TRBJ1-2	.	CASRPSEGRTNYGYTF	TGTGCCAGCAGACCCTCTGAAGGCAGGACTAATTATGGCTACACCTTC
TRBV5-1	.	TRBJ2-3	TRBD2	CASSVRLAGGRYTQYF	TGCGCCAGCAGCGTCCGACTAGCGGGAGGGCGGTATACGCAGTATTTT
TRBV6-1	.	TRBJ1-1	.	CASGAVEAFF	TGTGCCAGCGGGGCGGTAGAAGCTTTCTTT
TRBV21-1	.	TRBJ1-5	.	CASSRRTFSNQPQHF	TGTGCCAGCAGCAGGAGGACCTTTAGCAATCAGCCCCAGCATTTT
TRBV6-1	.	TRBJ1-2	.	CASSEGTPTYGYTF	TGTGCCAGCAGTGAAGGGACTCCGACCTATGGCTACACCTTC
TRBV2	once	TRBJ1-2	.	CASSFRVGYGYTF	TGTGCCAGCAGTTTCCGGGTGGGCTATGGCTACACCTTC
TRBV27	.	TRBJ1-2	.	CASTSRSLNYGYTF	TGTGCCAGCACCTCTAGAAGCCTTAACTATGGCTACACCTTC
TRBV7-8	.	TRBJ2-7	TRBD1	CASSLPDRGYEQYF	TGTGCCAGCAGCCTCCCCGACAGGGGATACGAGCAGTACTTC
TRBV5-6	once	TRBJ2-7	.	CASSLEGGQRSYEQYF	TGTGCCAGCAGCTTGGAAGGCGGCCAGCGCTCCTACGAGCAGTACTTC
TRBV6-4	.	TRBJ2-2	.	CASSDSQETGELFF	TGTGCCAGCAGTGACTCTCAGGAAACCGGGGAGCTGTTTTTT
TRBV19	.	TRBJ2-4	.	CASSPQGAKNIQYF	TGTGCCAGTAGTCCGCAGGGTGCCAAAAACATTCAGTACTTC
TRBV29-1	.	TRBJ2-1	.	CSAIGTYNEQFF	TGCAGCGCTATAGGGACTTACAATGAGCAGTTCTTC
TRBV9	.	TRBJ2-3	.	CASSVQGPDTQYF	TGTGCCAGCAGCGTCCAGGGCCCCGATACGCAGTATTTT
TRBV19	once	TRBJ1-1	.	CASSIRGGPEAFF	TGTGCCAGTAGTATAAGGGGTGGACCTGAAGCTTTCTTT
TRBV7-2	.	TRBJ2-7	TRBD2	CASSLARETYEQYF	TGTGCCAGCAGCTTGGCGCGGGAGACCTACGAGCAGTACTTC
TRBV7-8	.	TRBJ1-6	TRBD1	CASSFRDSYNSPLHF	TGTGCCAGCAGCTTCCGGGACAGCTATAATTCACCCCTCCACTTT